This entry concerns a single T cell receptor beta chain. As yet, its antigen is unknown. The sample is drawn from a study of cytomegalovirus exposure and HLA in healthy donors. Both 60 Vbeta primers and 13 Jbeta primers went into the PCR. Method: immunoSEQ multiplex PCR; TCRdb's copy keeps in-frame clones and lacks some. Of more than 85,000 clones in the sample, roughly four fifths were seen once. Germline CDR1 is MGHDK and CDR2 is SYGVNS. The CDR3 contains 17 residues. Losses at the gene ends were 6 bases for V and 1 base for J; bases not matched to a gene: 12. Findings and limits, study-wide: The study found most TCR sequences rare, yet found some public TCRs in many donors. Per a prior analysis, the majority of TCR beta V segments were productive roughly 87% or roughly 30% of the time.

The origin of this receptor is a woman in her 30s in good health and CMV-seronegative. The sequenced sample was PBMCs. This chain links TRBV25-1 with TRBJ2-1, with 7 bases matching TRBD2. This CDR3 reads CASSAQAGWGSYNEQFF. The CDR3 nucleotides are TGTGCCAGCAGCGCCCAAGCGGGGTGGGGTTCCTACAATGAGCAGTTCTTC.